The sequence of this T cell receptor beta chain was determined in a study of blood T cells in healthy people across ages. Overall study results and limits: A roughly linear fall in TCR beta diversity per million T cells was seen with increasing age.

With 8 bases removed from V and 7 bases from J, the gap between germline ends came to 24 bases. CDR1 is MNHEY, CDR2 SVGAGI, per germline. The CDR3 has 15 residues. Caucasian, healthy and from Russia, the donors were aged between about 6 and 90. Total RNA, at least 5.5 micrograms per sample, came from PBMCs. Using a J-beta primer mix together with a sample-barcoded 5' primer, a second PCR was run for about 7 to 12 cycles. The template-switch adaptor was a 5' adaptor with 12 random nucleotides. It tagged each cDNA molecule. TCRdb reanalysed the 5' RACE reads using MiXCR and keeps one entry per CDR3 protein. The table includes fewer than 2 million distinct CDR3 sequences, around 40% detected once. In regard to this clonotype: Its target is unknown.

This TCR was recovered from a human donor in good health. The sequenced material came from blood. V and J are TRBV6-5 and TRBJ2-7; D might be TRBD1 (5 bases). CDR3 sequence reads: CASCPDGRVPKEQYF. DNA of the CDR3: TGTGCCAGCTGCCCGGATGGCAGGGTACCCAAAGAGCAGTACTTC.